The clone carrying this T cell receptor (beta chain) was counted a few times. The ends were cut back, 3 bases at V and 4 bases at J, with 20 bases in the middle. The CDR3 sequence is 17 residues long. TCRdb ran MiXCR on the 5' RACE reads and lists one entry per CDR3 protein. The sample contains 200,000 to 300,000 distinct CDR3 sequences, 3.6% of which appear only once. This specimen belongs to a study of T cells after yellow fever vaccination. This TCR came from a man between 18 and 35 years old who received the YFV17D yellow fever vaccine. The material was PBMCs, obtained 15 days after the yellow fever booster vaccination. V usage is TRBV5-3 and J usage is TRBJ1-5; possibly TRBD1 for D (6 bases). TRBV5-3 qualifies as an ORF whose function is uncertain. The CDR3 bases are TGTGCCAGAAGCTGCCAGGTGCTGGCAGGGGCGAATCAGCCCCAGCATTTT. Its translation is CARSCQVLAGANQPQHF.